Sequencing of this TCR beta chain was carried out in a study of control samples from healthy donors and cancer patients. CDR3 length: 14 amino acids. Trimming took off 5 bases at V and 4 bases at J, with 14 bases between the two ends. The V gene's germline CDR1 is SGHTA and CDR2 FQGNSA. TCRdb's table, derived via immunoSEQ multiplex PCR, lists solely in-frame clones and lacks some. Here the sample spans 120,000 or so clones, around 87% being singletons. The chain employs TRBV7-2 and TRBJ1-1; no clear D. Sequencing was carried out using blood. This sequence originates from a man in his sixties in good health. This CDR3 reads CASSPHLQVTEAFF. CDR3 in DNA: TGTGCCAGCAGCCCTCATTTACAAGTCACTGAAGCTTTCTTT.